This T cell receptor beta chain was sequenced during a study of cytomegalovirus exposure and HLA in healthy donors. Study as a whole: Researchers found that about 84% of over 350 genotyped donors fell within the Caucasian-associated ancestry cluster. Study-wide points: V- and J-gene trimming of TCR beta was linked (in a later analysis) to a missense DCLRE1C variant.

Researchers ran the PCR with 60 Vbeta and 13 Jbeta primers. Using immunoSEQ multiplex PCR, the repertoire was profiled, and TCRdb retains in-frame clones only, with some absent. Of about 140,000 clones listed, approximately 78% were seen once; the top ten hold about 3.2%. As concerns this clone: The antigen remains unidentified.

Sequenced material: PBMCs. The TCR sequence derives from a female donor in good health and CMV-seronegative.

Here the CDR3 reads CASRPLGESSYEQYF. Written as DNA, the CDR3 is TGCGCCAGCAGACCATTGGGCGAGAGCTCCTACGAGCAGTACTTC. This chain connects TRBV4-1 to TRBJ2-7; D call uncertain. The CDR3 covers 15 residues. V was shortened by 6 bases and J by 0 bases, with 15 bases between the two germline ends. The germline V gene encodes CDR1 MGHRA and CDR2 YSYEKL.